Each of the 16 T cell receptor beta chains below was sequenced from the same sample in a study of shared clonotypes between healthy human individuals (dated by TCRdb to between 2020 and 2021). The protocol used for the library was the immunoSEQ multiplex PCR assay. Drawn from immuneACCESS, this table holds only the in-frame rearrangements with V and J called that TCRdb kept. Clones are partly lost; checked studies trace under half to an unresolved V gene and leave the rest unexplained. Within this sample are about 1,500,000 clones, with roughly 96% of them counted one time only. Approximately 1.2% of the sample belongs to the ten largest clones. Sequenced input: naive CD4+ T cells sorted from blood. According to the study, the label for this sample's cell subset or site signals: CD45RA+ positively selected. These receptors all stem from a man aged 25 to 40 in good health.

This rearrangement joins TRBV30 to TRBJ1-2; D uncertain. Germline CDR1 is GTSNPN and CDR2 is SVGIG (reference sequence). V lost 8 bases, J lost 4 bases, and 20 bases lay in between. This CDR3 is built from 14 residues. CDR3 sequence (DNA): TGTGCCCGGTCCCACTCCACCGTCGGCTATGGCTACACCTTC. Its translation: CARSHSTVGYGYTF.

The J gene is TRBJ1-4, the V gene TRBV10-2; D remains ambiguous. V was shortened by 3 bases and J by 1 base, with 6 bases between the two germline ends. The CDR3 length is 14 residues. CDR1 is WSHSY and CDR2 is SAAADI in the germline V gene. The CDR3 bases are TGCGCCAGCAGTGAAAAGGGAACTAATGAAAAACTGTTTTTT. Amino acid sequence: CASSEKGTNEKLFF.

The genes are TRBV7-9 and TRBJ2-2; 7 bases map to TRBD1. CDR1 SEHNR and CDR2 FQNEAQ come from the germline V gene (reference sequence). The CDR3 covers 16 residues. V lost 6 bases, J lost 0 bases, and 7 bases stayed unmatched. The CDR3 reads CASSFGQAANTGELFF. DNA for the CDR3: TGTGCCAGCAGTTTCGGACAGGCCGCGAACACCGGGGAGCTGTTTTTT.

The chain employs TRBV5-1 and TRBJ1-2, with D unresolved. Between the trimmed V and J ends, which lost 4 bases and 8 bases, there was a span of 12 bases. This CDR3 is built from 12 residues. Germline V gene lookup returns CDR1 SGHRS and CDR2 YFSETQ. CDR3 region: CASSRDTTGYTF. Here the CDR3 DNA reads TGCGCCAGCAGCCGAGACACGACCGGCTACACCTTC.

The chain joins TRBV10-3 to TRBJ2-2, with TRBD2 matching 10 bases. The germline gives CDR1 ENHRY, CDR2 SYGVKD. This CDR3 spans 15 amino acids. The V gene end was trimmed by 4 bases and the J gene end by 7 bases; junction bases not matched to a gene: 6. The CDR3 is CAISGLAGVDGELFF. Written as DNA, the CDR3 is TGTGCCATCAGTGGTCTAGCGGGAGTGGACGGGGAGCTGTTTTTT.

The CDR3 DNA reads TGTGCCAGCAGTACTACCCTGTCCACAGATACGCAGTATTTT. Translated: CASSTTLSTDTQYF. This rearrangement joins TRBV6-6 to TRBJ2-3; D not resolved. The CDR3 sequence is 14 residues long. V lost 5 bases, J lost 2 bases, and 11 bases lay in between. CDR1 is MNHNY, CDR2 SVGAGI, per germline (reference sequence).

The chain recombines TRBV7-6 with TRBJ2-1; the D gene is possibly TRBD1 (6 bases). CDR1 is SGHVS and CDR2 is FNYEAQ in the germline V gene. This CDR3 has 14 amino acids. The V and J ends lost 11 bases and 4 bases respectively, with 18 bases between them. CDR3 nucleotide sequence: TGTGCCTCGGGTGGGGGCCTCCGATACAATGAGCAGTTCTTC. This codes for CASGGGLRYNEQFF.

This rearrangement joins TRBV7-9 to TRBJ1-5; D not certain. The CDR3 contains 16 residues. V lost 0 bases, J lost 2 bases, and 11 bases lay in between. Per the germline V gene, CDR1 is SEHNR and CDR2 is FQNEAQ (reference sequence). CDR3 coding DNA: TGTGCCAGCAGCTTAGCGAGTCCTTTGCGCAATCAGCCCCAGCATTTT. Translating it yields CASSLASPLRNQPQHF.

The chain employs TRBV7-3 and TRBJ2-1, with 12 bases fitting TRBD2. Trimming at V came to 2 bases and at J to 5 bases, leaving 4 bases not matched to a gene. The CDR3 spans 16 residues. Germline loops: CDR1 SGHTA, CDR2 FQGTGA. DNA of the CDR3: TGTGCCAGCAGCTTACAGGGACTAGCGGGTGACAATGAGCAGTTCTTC. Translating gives CASSLQGLAGDNEQFF.

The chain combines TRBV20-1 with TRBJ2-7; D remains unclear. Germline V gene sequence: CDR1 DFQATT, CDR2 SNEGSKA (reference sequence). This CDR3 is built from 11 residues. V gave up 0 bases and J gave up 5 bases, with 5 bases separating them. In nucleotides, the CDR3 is TGCAGTGCTAGAGAAATTAACGAGCAGTACTTC. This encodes CSAREINEQYF.

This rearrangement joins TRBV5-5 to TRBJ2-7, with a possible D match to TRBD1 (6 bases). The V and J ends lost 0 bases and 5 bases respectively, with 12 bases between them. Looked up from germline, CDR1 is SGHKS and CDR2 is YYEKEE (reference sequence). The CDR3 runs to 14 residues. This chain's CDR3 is CASSLVQGTHEQYF. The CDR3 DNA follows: TGTGCCAGCAGCTTGGTTCAGGGGACCCACGAGCAGTACTTC. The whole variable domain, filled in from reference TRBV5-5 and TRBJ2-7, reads DAGVTQSPTHLIKTRGQQVTLRCSPISGHKSVSWYQQVLGQGPQFIFQYYEKEERGRGNFPDRFSARQFPNYSSELNVNALLLGDSALYLCASSLVQGTHEQYFGPGTRLTVT.

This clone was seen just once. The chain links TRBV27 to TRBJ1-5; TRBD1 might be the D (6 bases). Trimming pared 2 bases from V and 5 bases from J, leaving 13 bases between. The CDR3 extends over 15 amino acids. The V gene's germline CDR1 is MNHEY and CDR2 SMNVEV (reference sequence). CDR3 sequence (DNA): TGTGCCAGCAGTTTAAGTGACAGGATTTATCAGCCCCAGCATTTT. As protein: CASSLSDRIYQPQHF.

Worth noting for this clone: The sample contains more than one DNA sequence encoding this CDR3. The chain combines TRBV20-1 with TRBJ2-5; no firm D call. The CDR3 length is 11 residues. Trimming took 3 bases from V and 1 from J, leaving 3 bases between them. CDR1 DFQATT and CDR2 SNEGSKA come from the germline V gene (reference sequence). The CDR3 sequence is CSASPQETQYF. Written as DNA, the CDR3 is TGCAGTGCTAGCCCCCAAGAGACCCAGTACTTC.

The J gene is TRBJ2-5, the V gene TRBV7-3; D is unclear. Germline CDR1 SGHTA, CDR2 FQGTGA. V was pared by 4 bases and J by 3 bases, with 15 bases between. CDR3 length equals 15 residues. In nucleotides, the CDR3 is TGTGCCAGCAGCTCCATCCACGGGCCCAAAGAGACCCAGTACTTC. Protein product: CASSSIHGPKETQYF.

The CDR3 spells CASIWDLGPEAFF. The CDR3 DNA reads TGTGCCAGCATTTGGGATCTGGGCCCTGAAGCTTTCTTT. The gene calls are TRBV2 and TRBJ1-1; no clear D. Germline loops: CDR1 SNHLY, CDR2 FYNNEI. This CDR3 has 13 residues. Trimming left V 7 bases short and J 6 bases short, with 15 bases between.

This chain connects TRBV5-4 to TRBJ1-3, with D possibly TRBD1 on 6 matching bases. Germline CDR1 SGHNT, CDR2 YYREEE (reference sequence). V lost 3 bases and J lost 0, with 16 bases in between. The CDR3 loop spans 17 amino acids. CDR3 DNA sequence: TGTGCCAGCAGCTCGTTCCCCAGGGGATCCTCTGGAAACACCATATATTTT. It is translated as CASSSFPRGSSGNTIYF.